This T cell receptor (beta chain) was observed in a study of control samples from healthy donors and cancer patients. Assay: immunoSEQ multiplex PCR; the TCRdb copy retains only in-frame clones and omits some. The sample includes about 84,000 clones, roughly 91% of them seen just once. V was pared by 4 bases and J by 1 base, with 3 bases of the junction left unmatched. Germline V gene data show CDR1 as LGHNA and CDR2 as YNFKEQ. This CDR3 is 15 amino acids long. Sequencing used blood. V is TRBV4-2 and J is TRBJ2-5, with 10 bases fitting TRBD2. The source is a young man in good health. The CDR3 nucleotides are TGTGCCAGCAGCCCCCGGACTAGCGGCCAAGAGACCCAGTACTTC. Residues: CASSPRTSGQETQYF.